This T cell receptor beta chain derives from a study of blood T cell repertoires in COVID-19. The wider study: The United States, Italy and Spain were the sources of the acute and convalescent COVID-19 samples.

CDR1 KGHDR and CDR2 SFDVKD come from the germline V gene. With 5 bases removed from V and 2 bases from J, the gap between germline ends came to 12 bases. The CDR3 has 15 amino acids. Original handling: Cell counts per sample came from amplifying reference gene primers. Generated by immunoSEQ multiplex PCR, the TCRdb table keeps only in-frame clones and is missing some. That table furnishes V, J and clone size, whereas the DNA furnished D and trimming. The table shows around 150,000 clones, with roughly 79% occurring only once. This TCR came from a woman aged 55-70 years with active or convalescent COVID-19. The chain couples TRBV24-1 to TRBJ2-1; tentative D call: TRBD1 (6 bases). Sequencing used peripheral blood. The CDR3 DNA reads TGTGCCACCAGTGCTAACAGGGCGGCCTACAATGAGCAGTTCTTC. Protein sequence: CATSANRAAYNEQFF.